The clone carrying this TCR beta chain was observed a handful of times. What it recognizes is unknown. This record comes from a study of T-cell memory formation after mild COVID-19. Study overall: TCR clusters mostly belonged to single donors. Study findings and constraints: CD8+ contracting clones occupied EMRA, while CD4+ ones occupied mainly CM and EM.

The V segment lost 4 bases and the J segment 1 base; nucleotides outside the gene matches: 9. Germline CDR1 LGHDT, CDR2 YNNKEL (reference sequence). This CDR3 has 16 amino acids. TCR alpha and TCR beta cDNA libraries carrying sample barcodes and UMIs were produced by 5'RACE using constant-segment primers. TCRdb fed the 5' RACE reads into MiXCR, producing one record per CDR3 protein. The sample holds around 130,000 distinct CDR3 sequences, about 17% seen once. This rearrangement joins TRBV3-1 to TRBJ2-7; 8 bases agree with TRBD2. The sequenced sample was PBMCs or a T cell subset sorted from them (not recorded which). The sequence derives from a man between 18 and 35 years old who had mild COVID-19 (a few samples of this study predate the infection). Cell type and time point are not known. CDR3 amino acids: CASSRHSGGLSYEQYF. The CDR3 DNA reads as TGTGCCAGCAGCCGCCACAGCGGGGGTCTATCCTACGAGCAGTACTTC.